This TCR beta chain was recovered during a study of OX40 agonist ivuxolimab in advanced cancers. Study information: Patients were given ivuxolimab, an antibody that agonizes OX40 (CD134).

The study, taken as a whole, reports: Also showing low normalized T-cell clonal expansion were some of the nonresponders. At 0.1 to 3.0 mg/kg, clonal expansion of CD4+ and CD8+ blood T cells had occurred by week 6.

A note on this clone: Its antigen is unidentified.

CDR3 length: 14 amino acids. Deletions cut 1 base from V and 5 bases from J, with 11 bases between. CDR1 is MGHRA and CDR2 is YSYEKL in the germline V gene. TCRdb keeps only in-frame clones here, not all; method: immunoSEQ multiplex PCR. The sample yields tens of thousands of clones, approximately 90% seen once. The specimen comprised CD4+ or CD8+ T cells sorted from blood, sampled in a trial of the OX40 agonist ivuxolimab. The chain links TRBV4-1 to TRBJ2-5, with a possible D match to TRBD1 (5 bases). The TCR comes from an adult with an advanced solid tumor such as melanoma, head and neck, liver or kidney cancer. This CDR3 reads CASSQGGAGETQYF. In DNA, the CDR3 is TGCGCCAGCAGCCAAGGGGGCGCAGGGGAGACCCAGTACTTC.